One and the same sample provided the 20 T cell receptor beta chains below, sequenced in a study of vaccination effects on CD4 cells after COVID-19. Antigen-specific CD4+ T cells were expanded with viral peptide pools in the ViraFEST assay before sequencing. Cells that had been cultured for roughly 9 days were the source of isolated CD4+ T cells. Between March and December 2020, the person had a SARS-CoV-2 infection that PCR confirmed. Participants received two doses of either the BNT162b2 or mRNA-1273 vaccine. These TCRs are of unknown antigen specificity. This table comes from immunoSEQ multiplex PCR, and its TCRdb copy is limited to in-frame clones, with some not included. The repertoire holds more than 13,000 clones, with roughly 70% as singletons. Sample: CD4+ T cells from PBMCs cultured with HCoV-NL63 spike peptides, taken after COVID-19 vaccination. All receptors come from a human donor who had a prior SARS-CoV-2 infection.

The rearrangement joins TRBV7-9 to TRBJ2-1, with 7 bases matching TRBD2. The V gene's germline CDR1 is SEHNR and CDR2 FQNEAQ (reference sequence). The junction had 4 bases not matched to a gene; V was cut back by 1 base and J by 1 base. The CDR3 consists of 16 residues. CDR3: CASSLVAGVSYNEQFF. The CDR3 nucleotides are TGTGCCAGCAGCTTAGTTGCGGGGGTGTCCTACAATGAGCAGTTCTTC.

The chain carries TRBV7-2 and TRBJ2-7, with 8 bases identical to TRBD2. Germline V gene lookup returns CDR1 SGHTA and CDR2 FQGNSA. J gave up 6 bases and V 5 bases, and 12 bases lay outside the gene matches. This CDR3 has 15 amino acids. The CDR3 nucleotides are TGTGCCAGCAGCCGCGCCGGGACTAGTCTCCGCGAGCAGTACTTC. Its translation is CASSRAGTSLREQYF.

This clone has only a few counts. This rearrangement joins TRBV5-4 to TRBJ1-4; D may be TRBD1 (5 bases). V was trimmed by 4 bases and J by 8 bases, leaving 12 bases between them. Germline CDR1 SGHNT, CDR2 YYREEE (reference sequence). The CDR3 is made up of 13 amino acids. The CDR3 reads CASSRDLGEKLFF. CDR3 sequence (DNA): TGTGCCAGCAGCAGGGACCTGGGGGAAAAACTGTTTTTT.

The count of this clone is one. The genes are TRBV5-6 and TRBJ1-1, with D unresolved. The CDR3 totals 16 residues. Looked up from germline, CDR1 is SGHDT and CDR2 is YYEEEE. The V end lost 0 bases, the J end lost 3 bases, and 15 bases lay between the germline ends. As DNA, the CDR3 is TGTGCCAGCAGCTTGGGAGTGGGTATCTTTGACACTGAAGCTTTCTTT. As protein: CASSLGVGIFDTEAFF. Based on the CDR3 plus reference TRBV5-6 and TRBJ1-1, the full variable domain is DAGVTQSPTHLIKTRGQQVTLRCSPKSGHDTVSWYQQALGQGPQFIFQYYEEEERQRGNFPDRFSGHQFPNYSSELNVNALLLGDSALYLCASSLGVGIFDTEAFFGQGTRLTVV.

The CDR3 spells CASSPQGGWSTEAFF. CDR3 coding DNA: TGTGCCAGCAGTCCACAGGGAGGTTGGAGCACTGAAGCTTTCTTT. The chain links TRBV27 to TRBJ1-1; possibly TRBD1 for D (6 bases). The CDR3 runs to 15 residues. Germline CDR1 and CDR2: MNHEY and SMNVEV (reference sequence). Trimming removed 5 bases from V and 4 bases from J, with 17 bases in between.

This chain links TRBV5-1 with TRBJ2-3; 8 bases are shared with TRBD1. This CDR3 is built from 15 residues. Germline CDR1 and CDR2: SGHRS and YFSETQ. V lost 7 bases to trimming and J lost 3 bases; unmatched junction nucleotides: 10. The CDR3 reads CASLHRGLKTDTQYF. The CDR3 bases are TGCGCCAGCCTTCACAGGGGGTTAAAAACAGATACGCAGTATTTT.

V usage is TRBV28 and J usage is TRBJ1-2, with TRBD1 matching 7 bases. After removal of 6 bases from V and 0 bases from J, the junction contained 10 bases not matched to a gene. Germline CDR1 reads MDHEN; CDR2 reads SYDVKM. CDR3 length: 16 amino acids. The CDR3 region is CASRLIGQDANYGYTF. CDR3 DNA sequence: TGTGCCAGCAGGCTTATCGGACAGGACGCTAACTATGGCTACACCTTC.

The chain recombines TRBV5-1 with TRBJ2-7, with 9 positions matching TRBD2. V was pared by 2 bases and J by 2 bases, with 5 bases of the junction left unmatched. This CDR3 contains 15 residues. Germline CDR1 and CDR2: SGHRS and YFSETQ. CDR3 DNA: TGCGCCAGCAGCTTCTTAGCGGGGGACACCTACGAGCAGTACTTC. This codes for CASSFLAGDTYEQYF.

The gene calls are TRBV7-3 and TRBJ2-3; D perhaps matches TRBD1 (6 bases). The length of the CDR3 is 16 residues. V lost 1 base to trimming and J lost 0 bases, with 11 bases between them. CDR1 and CDR2 from the germline V gene are SGHTA and FQGTGA. This chain's CDR3 is CASSLSPTGSTDTQYF. In DNA form, the CDR3 reads TGTGCCAGCAGCTTAAGCCCCACAGGGAGCACAGATACGCAGTATTTT.

V is TRBV2 and J is TRBJ2-5, with TRBD2 matching over 8 bases. The length of the CDR3 is 16 residues. From germline, CDR1 is SNHLY and CDR2 FYNNEI. Trimming took 2 bases from V and 5 from J; bases not matched to a gene: 10. The CDR3 nucleotides read TGTGCCAGCAGTGAATGGAGCGGGAGTGATACGGAGACCCAGTACTTC. Its translation is CASSEWSGSDTETQYF.

The rearrangement joins TRBV7-9 to TRBJ2-5; D gene unclear. The CDR3 is 13 residues long. V was clipped by 5 bases and J by 5 bases, with 12 bases between them. Germline V CDR1 and CDR2: SEHNR, FQNEAQ (reference sequence). The CDR3 nucleotides read TGTGCCAGCAGCCCGCCGAGTGGGGAGACCCAGTACTTC. It yields the protein CASSPPSGETQYF.

The chain recombines TRBV18 with TRBJ1-1; no clear D gene. CDR3 length: 14 residues. Per germline, CDR1 KGHSH and CDR2 LQKENI. Trimming took off 1 base at V and 4 bases at J, with 10 bases between the two ends. CDR3 sequence: CASSPLAQTTEAFF. The CDR3, as DNA: TGTGCCAGCTCACCACTAGCACAGACCACTGAAGCTTTCTTT.

This chain connects TRBV4-1 to TRBJ2-2; possibly TRBD1 for D (5 bases). This CDR3 spans 17 amino acids. The germline V gene has CDR1 MGHRA and CDR2 YSYEKL. Trimming took 1 base from V and 0 from J, leaving 12 bases between them. CDR3 DNA sequence: TGCGCCAGCAGCCAAGGGTTGAGACAGACGAACACCGGGGAGCTGTTTTTT. Protein sequence: CASSQGLRQTNTGELFF.

The chain is built from TRBV3-1 (or the pseudogene TRBV3-2) and TRBJ1-1, with 8 bases fitting TRBD1. This CDR3 spans 15 amino acids. The J segment lost 5 bases and the V segment lost 2 bases, leaving 7 bases of the junction unmatched. Germline-derived CDR1 and CDR2 are LGHDT and YNNKEL (reference sequence). The CDR3 region is CASSQWAGGSTEAFF. In DNA form, the CDR3 reads TGTGCCAGCAGCCAATGGGCAGGGGGCTCGACTGAAGCTTTCTTT.

About this clone itself: At one end the junction does not follow the germline gene, possibly because of a read error. This sequence joins TRBV28 and TRBJ2-1, with TRBD1 matching over 7 bases. In germline, CDR1 is MDHEN, CDR2 SYDVKM. The CDR3 spans 12 residues. The CDR3 spells CASSLYQGGTIF. CDR3 sequence (DNA): TGTGCCAGCAGTTTATATCAAGGGGGCACGATCTTC.

The chain employs TRBV6-6 and TRBJ2-3; 7 bases line up with TRBD2. The CDR3 runs 14 residues. After removal of 6 bases from V and 2 bases from J, the junction contained 5 bases not matched to a gene. Germline loops: CDR1 MNHNY, CDR2 SVGAGI (reference sequence). In DNA, the CDR3 is TGTGCCAGCAGCCCGGGACTATCCACAGATACGCAGTATTTT. It specifies CASSPGLSTDTQYF.

This clone was observed once. The rearrangement joins TRBV5-6 to TRBJ1-2, with a weak D call TRBD1 (6 bases). Germline lookup yields CDR1 SGHDT and CDR2 YYEEEE. This CDR3 spans 18 amino acids. The ends were cut back, 3 bases at V and 5 bases at J, with 26 bases in the middle. In DNA, the CDR3 is TGTGCCAGCAGCTCCATGTTTGGGGGCTACTCAGGGTCTTATGGCTACACCTTC. It codes for CASSSMFGGYSGSYGYTF.

This clone is labeled medium-sized. The chain has TRBV7-9 and TRBJ2-5, with D uncertain. The V end lost 1 base, the J end lost 9 bases, and 6 bases lay between the germline ends. The CDR3 loop spans 11 amino acids. From germline, CDR1 is SEHNR and CDR2 FQNEAQ (reference sequence). This CDR3 is CASSLGSAQYF. The CDR3 coding sequence is TGTGCCAGCAGCTTAGGATCGGCCCAGTACTTC.

This chain uses TRBV3-1 (or the pseudogene TRBV3-2) with TRBJ1-2; D is perhaps TRBD1 (6 bases). V dropped 5 bases and J dropped 8 bases, with 12 bases sitting between them. The CDR3 length is 12 residues. Germline CDR1 and CDR2: LGHDT and YNNKEL (reference sequence). CDR3 sequence: CASSITGGGYTF. CDR3 sequence (DNA): TGTGCCAGCAGCATTACGGGGGGCGGCTACACCTTC.

This chain links TRBV5-1 with TRBJ2-1; D call uncertain. The CDR3 spans 15 residues. Germline values: CDR1 SGHRS, CDR2 YFSETQ. V was cut by 1 base and J by 0 bases, with 8 bases left in between. CDR3 protein: CASSLRVSSYNEQFF. The DNA for the CDR3 is TGCGCCAGCAGCTTGCGGGTTAGCTCCTACAATGAGCAGTTCTTC.